The clone carrying this T cell receptor (beta chain) was found a few times. V shed 7 bases and J shed 4 bases, with 14 bases lying between them. Germline CDR1 is MNHEY and CDR2 is SVGAGI. This CDR3 has 14 residues. Data came from immunoSEQ multiplex PCR; TCRdb stores just in-frame clones and leaves some out. The data contain approximately 200,000 clones, 84% of them singletons. These data come from a study of blood T cell repertoires in COVID-19. Study background: Sources were T cells, B-cell-depleted T cells, or PBMCs; the material itself was cDNA or gDNA.

The rearrangement uses TRBV6-5 and TRBJ1-5; no definite D call. The sequencing input was PBMCs or T cells enriched from blood (not recorded which). The sequence derives from a man in his 60s who had recovered from COVID-19. The CDR3, as DNA: TGTGCCAGCAACAAATGGGCAGAAAATCAGCCCCAGCATTTT. Protein sequence: CASNKWAENQPQHF.